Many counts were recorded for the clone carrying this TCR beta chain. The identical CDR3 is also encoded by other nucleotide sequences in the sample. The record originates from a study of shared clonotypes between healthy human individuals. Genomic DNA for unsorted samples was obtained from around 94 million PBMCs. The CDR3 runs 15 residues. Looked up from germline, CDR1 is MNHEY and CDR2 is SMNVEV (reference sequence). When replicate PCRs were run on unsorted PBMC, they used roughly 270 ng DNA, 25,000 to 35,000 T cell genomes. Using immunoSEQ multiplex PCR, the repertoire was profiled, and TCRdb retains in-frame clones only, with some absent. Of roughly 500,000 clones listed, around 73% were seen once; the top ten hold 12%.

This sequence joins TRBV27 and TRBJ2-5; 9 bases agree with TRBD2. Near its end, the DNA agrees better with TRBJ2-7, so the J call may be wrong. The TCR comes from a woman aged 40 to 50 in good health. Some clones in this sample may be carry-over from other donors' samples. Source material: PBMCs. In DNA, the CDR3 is TGTGCCAGCAGTGACTACCTAGCGGGACGGTACGAGCAGTACTTC. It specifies CASSDYLAGRYEQYF.